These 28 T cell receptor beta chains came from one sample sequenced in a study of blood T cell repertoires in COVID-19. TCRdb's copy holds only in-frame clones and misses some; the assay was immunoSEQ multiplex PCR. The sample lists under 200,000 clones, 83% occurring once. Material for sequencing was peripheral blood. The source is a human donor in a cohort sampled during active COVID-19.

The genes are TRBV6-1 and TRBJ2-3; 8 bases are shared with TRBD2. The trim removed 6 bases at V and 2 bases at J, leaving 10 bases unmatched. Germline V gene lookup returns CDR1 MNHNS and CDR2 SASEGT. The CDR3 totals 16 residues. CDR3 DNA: TGTGCCAGCAGAGAACGGGGGGGCCATAACACAGATACGCAGTATTTT. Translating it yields CASRERGGHNTDTQYF.

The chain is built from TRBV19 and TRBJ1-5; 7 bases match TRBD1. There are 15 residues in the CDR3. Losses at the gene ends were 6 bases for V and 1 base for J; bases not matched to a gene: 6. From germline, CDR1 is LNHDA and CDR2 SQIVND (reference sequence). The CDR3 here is CASRNDRVSNQPQHF. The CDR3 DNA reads TGTGCCAGTAGGAACGACAGGGTGAGCAATCAGCCCCAGCATTTT.

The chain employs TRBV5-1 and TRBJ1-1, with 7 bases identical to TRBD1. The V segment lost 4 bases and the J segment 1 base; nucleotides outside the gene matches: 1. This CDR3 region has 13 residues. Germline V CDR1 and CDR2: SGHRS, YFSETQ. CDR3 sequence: CASSGTENTEAFF. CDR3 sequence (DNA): TGCGCCAGCAGCGGGACAGAGAACACTGAAGCTTTCTTT.

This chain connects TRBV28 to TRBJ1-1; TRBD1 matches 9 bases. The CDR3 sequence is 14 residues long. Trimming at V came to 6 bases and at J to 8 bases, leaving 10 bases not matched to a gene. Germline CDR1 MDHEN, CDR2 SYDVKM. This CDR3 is CASRHRDRVSEAFF. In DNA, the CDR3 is TGTGCCAGCAGGCACCGGGACAGGGTATCGGAAGCTTTCTTT.

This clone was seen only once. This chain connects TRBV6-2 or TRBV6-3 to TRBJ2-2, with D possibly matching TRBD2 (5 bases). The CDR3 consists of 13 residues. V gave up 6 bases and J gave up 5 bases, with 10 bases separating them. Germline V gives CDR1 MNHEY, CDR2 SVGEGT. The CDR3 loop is CASSRTRTGELFF. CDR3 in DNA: TGTGCCAGCAGCCGTACTAGGACCGGGGAGCTGTTTTTT.

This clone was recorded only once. DNA of the CDR3: TGCGCCAGCAGCTTTGGACAGTACACCGGGGAGCTGTTTTTT. This translates into CASSFGQYTGELFF. This chain uses TRBV5-1 with TRBJ2-2; TRBD1 is a possible D gene (6 bases). V was pared by 2 bases and J by 3 bases, with 8 bases between. There are 14 residues in the CDR3. Germline V gene lookup returns CDR1 SGHRS and CDR2 YFSETQ.

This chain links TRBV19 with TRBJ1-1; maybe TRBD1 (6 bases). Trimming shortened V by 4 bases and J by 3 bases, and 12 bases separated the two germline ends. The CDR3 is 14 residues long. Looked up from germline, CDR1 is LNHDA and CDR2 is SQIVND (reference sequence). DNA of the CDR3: TGTGCCAGTAGTAATGGGGCAGGGGACACTGAAGCTTTCTTT. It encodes CASSNGAGDTEAFF.

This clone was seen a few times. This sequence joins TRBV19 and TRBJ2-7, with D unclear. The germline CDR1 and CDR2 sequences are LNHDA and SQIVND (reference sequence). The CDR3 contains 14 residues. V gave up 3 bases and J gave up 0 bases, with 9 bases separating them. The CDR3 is CASSIDADSYEQYF. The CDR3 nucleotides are TGTGCCAGTAGTATTGATGCGGACTCCTACGAGCAGTACTTC. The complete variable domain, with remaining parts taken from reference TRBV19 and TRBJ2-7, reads DGGITQSPKYLFRKEGQNVTLSCEQNLNHDAMYWYRQDPGQGLRLIYYSQIVNDFQKGDIAEGYSVSREKKESFPLTVTSAQKNPTAFYLCASSIDADSYEQYFGPGTRLTVT.

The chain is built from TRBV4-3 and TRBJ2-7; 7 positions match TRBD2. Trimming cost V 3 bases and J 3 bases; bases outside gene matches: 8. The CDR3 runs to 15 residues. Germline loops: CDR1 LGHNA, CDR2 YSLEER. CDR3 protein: CASSQEQTSHYEQYF. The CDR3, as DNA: TGCGCCAGCAGCCAGGAGCAGACTAGCCACTACGAGCAGTACTTC.

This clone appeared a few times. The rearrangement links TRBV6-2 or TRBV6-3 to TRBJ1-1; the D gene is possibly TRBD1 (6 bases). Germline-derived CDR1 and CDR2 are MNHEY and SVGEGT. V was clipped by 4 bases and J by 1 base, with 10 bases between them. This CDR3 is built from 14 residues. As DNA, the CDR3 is TGTGCCAGCAGTTTTTTGACAGGGAACACTGAAGCTTTCTTT. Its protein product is CASSFLTGNTEAFF.

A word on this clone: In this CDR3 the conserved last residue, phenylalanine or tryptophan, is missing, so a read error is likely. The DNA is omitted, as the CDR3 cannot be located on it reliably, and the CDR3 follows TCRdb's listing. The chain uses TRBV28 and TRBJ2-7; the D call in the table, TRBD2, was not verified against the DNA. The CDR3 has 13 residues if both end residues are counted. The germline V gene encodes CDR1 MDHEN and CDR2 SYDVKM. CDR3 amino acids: CASSSGVASIVWG.

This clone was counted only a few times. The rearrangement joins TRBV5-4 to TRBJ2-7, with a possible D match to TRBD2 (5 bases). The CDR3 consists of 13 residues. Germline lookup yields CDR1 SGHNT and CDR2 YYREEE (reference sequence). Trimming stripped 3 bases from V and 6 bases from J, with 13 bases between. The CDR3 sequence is CASSSLATPEQYF. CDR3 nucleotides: TGTGCCAGCAGCTCCCTAGCCACGCCCGAGCAGTACTTC.

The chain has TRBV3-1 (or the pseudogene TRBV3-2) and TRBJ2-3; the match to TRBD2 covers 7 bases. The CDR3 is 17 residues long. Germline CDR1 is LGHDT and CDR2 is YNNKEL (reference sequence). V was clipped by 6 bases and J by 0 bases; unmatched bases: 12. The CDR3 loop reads CASSSYTSELSTDTQYF. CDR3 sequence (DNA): TGTGCCAGCAGTTCCTATACTAGCGAGCTTAGCACAGATACGCAGTATTTT.

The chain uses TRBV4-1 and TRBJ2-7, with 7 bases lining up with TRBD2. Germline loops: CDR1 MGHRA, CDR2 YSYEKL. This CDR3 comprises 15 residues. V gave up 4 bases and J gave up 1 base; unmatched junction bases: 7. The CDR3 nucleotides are TGCGCCAGCAGCCCCACTAGCGCACTTTCCTACGAGCAGTACTTC. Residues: CASSPTSALSYEQYF.

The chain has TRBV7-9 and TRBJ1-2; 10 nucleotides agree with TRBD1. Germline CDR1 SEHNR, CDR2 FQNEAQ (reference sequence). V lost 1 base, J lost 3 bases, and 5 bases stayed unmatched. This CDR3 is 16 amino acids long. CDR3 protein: CASSLVDRGRDYGYTF. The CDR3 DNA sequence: TGTGCCAGCAGCTTAGTAGACAGGGGGCGCGACTATGGCTACACCTTC.

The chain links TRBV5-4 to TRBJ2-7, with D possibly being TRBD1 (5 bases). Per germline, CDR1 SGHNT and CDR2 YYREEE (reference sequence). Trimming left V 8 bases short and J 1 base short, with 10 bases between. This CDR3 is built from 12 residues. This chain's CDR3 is CASSAGSYEQYF. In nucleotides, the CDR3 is TGTGCCAGTAGTGCAGGGTCCTACGAGCAGTACTTC.

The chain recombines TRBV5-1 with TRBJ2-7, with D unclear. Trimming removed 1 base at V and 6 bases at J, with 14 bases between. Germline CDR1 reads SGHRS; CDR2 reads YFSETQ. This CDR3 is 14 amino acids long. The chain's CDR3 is CASSLSRSNSEQYF. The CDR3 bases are TGCGCCAGCAGCTTGAGCCGCTCGAACTCCGAGCAGTACTTC.

CDR3 residues: CASSLAAGYEQYF. CDR3 bases: TGTGCCAGCAGCTTGGCCGCGGGTTACGAGCAGTACTTC. This chain links TRBV5-4 with TRBJ2-7; D perhaps matches TRBD2 (5 bases). Trimming pared 0 bases from V and 4 bases from J, leaving 8 bases between. Germline CDR1 and CDR2: SGHNT and YYREEE (reference sequence). The CDR3 has 13 residues.

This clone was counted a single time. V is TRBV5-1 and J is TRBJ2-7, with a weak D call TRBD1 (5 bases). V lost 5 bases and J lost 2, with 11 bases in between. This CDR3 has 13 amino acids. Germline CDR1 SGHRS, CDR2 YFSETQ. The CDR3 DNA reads TGCGCCAGCAGTCAGGGCGGACCCTACGAGCAGTACTTC. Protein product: CASSQGGPYEQYF.

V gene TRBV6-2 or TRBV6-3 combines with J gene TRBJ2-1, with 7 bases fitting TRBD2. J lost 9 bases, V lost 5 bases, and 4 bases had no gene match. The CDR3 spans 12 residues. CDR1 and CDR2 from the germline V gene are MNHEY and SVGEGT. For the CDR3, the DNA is TGTGCCAGCAGTGGTAGCGGGCTTGAGCAGTTCTTC. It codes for CASSGSGLEQFF.

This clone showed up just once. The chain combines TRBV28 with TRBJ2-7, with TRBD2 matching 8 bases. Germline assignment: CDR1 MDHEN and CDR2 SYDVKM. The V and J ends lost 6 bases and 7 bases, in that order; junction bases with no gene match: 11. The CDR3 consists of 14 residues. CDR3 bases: TGTGCCAGCAGCTCCCGAGCGGGAGTAGAAGAGCAGTACTTC. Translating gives CASSSRAGVEEQYF.

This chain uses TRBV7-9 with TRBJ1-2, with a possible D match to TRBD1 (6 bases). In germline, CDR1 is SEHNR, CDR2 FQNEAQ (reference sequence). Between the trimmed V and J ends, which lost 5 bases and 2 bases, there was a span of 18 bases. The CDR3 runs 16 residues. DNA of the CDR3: TGTGCCAGCAGCCGCCTCGGACAGCTCCTCAACTATGGCTACACCTTC. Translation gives CASSRLGQLLNYGYTF.

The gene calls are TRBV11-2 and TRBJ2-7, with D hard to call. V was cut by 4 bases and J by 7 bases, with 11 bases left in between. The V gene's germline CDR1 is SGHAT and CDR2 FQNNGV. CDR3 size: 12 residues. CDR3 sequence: CASSSRWPEQYF. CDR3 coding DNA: TGTGCCAGCAGCTCTAGGTGGCCAGAGCAGTACTTC.

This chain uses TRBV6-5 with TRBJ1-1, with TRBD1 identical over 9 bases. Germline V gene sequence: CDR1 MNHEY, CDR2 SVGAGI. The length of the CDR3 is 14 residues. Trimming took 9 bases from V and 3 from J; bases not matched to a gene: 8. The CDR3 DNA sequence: TGTGCCAGTACAGGGGGCGCGGTACACACTGAAGCTTTCTTT. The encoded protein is CASTGGAVHTEAFF.

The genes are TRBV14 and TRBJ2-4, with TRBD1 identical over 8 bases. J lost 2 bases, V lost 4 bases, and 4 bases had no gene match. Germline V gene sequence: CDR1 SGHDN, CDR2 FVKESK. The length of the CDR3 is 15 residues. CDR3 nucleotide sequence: TGTGCCAGCAGCCCGGACAGGGCGCCCAAAAACATTCAGTACTTC. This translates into CASSPDRAPKNIQYF.

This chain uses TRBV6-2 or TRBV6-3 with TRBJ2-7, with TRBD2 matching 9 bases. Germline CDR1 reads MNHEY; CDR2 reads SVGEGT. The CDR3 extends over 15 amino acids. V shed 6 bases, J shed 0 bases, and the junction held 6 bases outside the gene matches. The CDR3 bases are TGTGCCAGCAGCTATAGCGGGAGCGTCTCCTACGAGCAGTACTTC. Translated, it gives CASSYSGSVSYEQYF.

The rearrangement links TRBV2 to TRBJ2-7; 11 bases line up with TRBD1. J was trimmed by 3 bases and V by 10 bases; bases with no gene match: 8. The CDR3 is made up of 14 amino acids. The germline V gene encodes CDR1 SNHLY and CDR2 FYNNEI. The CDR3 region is CATHRDRGDYEQYF. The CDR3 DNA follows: TGTGCCACCCACCGGGACAGGGGGGACTACGAGCAGTACTTC.

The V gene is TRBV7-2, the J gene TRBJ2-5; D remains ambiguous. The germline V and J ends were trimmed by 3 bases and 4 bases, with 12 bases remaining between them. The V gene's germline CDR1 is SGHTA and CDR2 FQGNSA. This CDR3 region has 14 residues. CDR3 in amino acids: CASSLDSYRETQYF. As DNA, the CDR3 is TGTGCCAGCAGCTTGGATAGCTACCGAGAGACCCAGTACTTC.